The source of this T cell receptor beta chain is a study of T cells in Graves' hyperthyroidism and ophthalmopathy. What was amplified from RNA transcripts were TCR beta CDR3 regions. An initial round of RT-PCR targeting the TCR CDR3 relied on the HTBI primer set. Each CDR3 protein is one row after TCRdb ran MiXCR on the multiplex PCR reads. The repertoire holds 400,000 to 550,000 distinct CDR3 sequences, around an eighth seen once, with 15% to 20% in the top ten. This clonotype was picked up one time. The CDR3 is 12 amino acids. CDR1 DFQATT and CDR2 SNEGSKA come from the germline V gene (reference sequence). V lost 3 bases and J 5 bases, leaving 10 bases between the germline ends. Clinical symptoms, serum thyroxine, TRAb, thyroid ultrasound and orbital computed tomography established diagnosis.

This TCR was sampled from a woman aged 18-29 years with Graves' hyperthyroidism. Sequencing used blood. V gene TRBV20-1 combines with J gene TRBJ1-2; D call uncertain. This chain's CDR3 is CSARVGPYGYTF. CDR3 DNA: TGCAGTGCTAGGGTCGGCCCTTATGGCTACACCTTC.